The clone carrying this T cell receptor (beta chain) turned up a few times. Its antigen is undetermined. The entry originates in a study of T-cell memory formation after mild COVID-19. Whole-study context: The TCR clusters were mostly specific to one donor. Study conclusions and caveats: Clones from the second wave (peaking day 37) had unconfirmed SARS-CoV-2 specificity. Pre-infection memory showed some responding clones, and this suggested that cross-reactive memory joined.

Trimming took 1 base from V and 1 from J; bases not matched to a gene: 4. The CDR3 runs to 16 residues. Looked up from germline, CDR1 is SGHTA and CDR2 is FQGNSA. Amplification by 5'RACE using constant-segment primers produced TCR alpha and TCR beta cDNA libraries that carried sample barcodes and UMIs. MiXCR, run by TCRdb on the 5' RACE reads, gives a single entry per CDR3 protein. The data hold about 420,000 distinct CDR3 sequences, with around a quarter observed a single time. What was sequenced was PBMCs or a T cell subset sorted from them (not recorded which). The clonotype comes from an adult woman who had mild COVID-19 (a few samples of this study predate the infection). Cell type and time point are not known. The V and J genes are TRBV7-2 and TRBJ2-1; 7 nucleotides agree with TRBD2. CDR3 protein: CASSLGSSGSYNEQFF. The CDR3 nucleotides read TGTGCCAGCAGCTTAGGGTCTAGCGGATCCTACAATGAGCAGTTCTTC. Complete variable domain (other parts from reference TRBV7-2 and TRBJ2-1): GAGVSQSPSNKVTEKGKDVELRCDPISGHTALYWYRQSLGQGLEFLIYFQGNSAPDKSGLPSDRFSAERTGGSVSTLTIQRTQQEDSAVYLCASSLGSSGSYNEQFFGPGTRLTVL.